Listed below are T cell receptor beta chains from one sample, sequenced in a study of T cell responses to AZD1222 COVID-19 vaccine. Sequencing used immunoSEQ multiplex PCR; TCRdb keeps in-frame clones, though not all of them. The sample carries around 190,000 clones, just over 85% recorded once. Sequenced material: peripheral blood, taken 28 days after the second AZD1222 dose. These TCRs come from an adult who received the AZD1222 COVID-19 vaccine. Both conserved end residues are part of each CDR3. The order of the fields is D gene, V gene, CDR3 protein. A D gene is named only where the DNA matches it firmly.

TRBD2,TRBV27,CASSFLAGGPLFF
TRBD1,TRBV19,CASSMGQGGEQYF
TRBD1,TRBV5-1,CASSRETGGGETQYF
NA,TRBV20-1,CSALGGEQYF
NA,TRBV7-9,CASSLVGGVNNEQFF
TRBD1,TRBV3-1/TRBV3-2,CASRLRQGANEKLFF
NA,TRBV18,CASSPPLGGNEQYF
TRBD2,TRBV13,CASTSPSGGAHNEQFF
NA,TRBV5-5,CASTPMGNSAGGGYTF
NA,TRBV19,CASRVGLRDTEAFF
NA,TRBV18,CASSPINDPHTIYF
TRBD1,TRBV28,CASSLRTGINYGYTF
NA,TRBV7-3,CASSLNGAGTDTQYF
TRBD1,TRBV29-1,CSVGLTGALRHGTDTQYF
NA,TRBV2,CASSSAGRLREQYF
TRBD2,TRBV2,CARGGTNPSTEQYF
NA,TRBV28,CASSPPLGGGFYGYTF
TRBD1,TRBV27,CASSFVRQGGRDTQYF